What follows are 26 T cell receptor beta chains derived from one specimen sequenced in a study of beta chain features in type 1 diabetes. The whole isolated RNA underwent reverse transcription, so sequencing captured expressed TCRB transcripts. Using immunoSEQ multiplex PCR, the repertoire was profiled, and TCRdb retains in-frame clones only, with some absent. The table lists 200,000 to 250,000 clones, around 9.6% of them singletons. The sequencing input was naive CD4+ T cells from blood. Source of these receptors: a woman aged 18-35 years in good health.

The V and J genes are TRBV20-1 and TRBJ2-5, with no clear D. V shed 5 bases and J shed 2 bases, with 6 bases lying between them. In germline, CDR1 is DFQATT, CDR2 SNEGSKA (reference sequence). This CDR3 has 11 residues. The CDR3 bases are TGCAGTGCTTCCTATCAAGAGACCCAGTACTTC. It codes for CSASYQETQYF.

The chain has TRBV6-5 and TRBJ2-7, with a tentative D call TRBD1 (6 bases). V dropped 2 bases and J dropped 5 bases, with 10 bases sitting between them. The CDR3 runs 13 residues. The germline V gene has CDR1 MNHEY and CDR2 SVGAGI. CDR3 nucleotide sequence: TGTGCCAGCAGTTACACAACAGGGAACGAGCAGTACTTC. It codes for CASSYTTGNEQYF.

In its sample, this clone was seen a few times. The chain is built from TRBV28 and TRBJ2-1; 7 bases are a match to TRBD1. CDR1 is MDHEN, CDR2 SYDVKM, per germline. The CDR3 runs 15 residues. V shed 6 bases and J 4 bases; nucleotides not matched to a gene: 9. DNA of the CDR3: TGTGCCAGCAGCCCTGACAGGGAAATATACAATGAGCAGTTCTTC. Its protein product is CASSPDREIYNEQFF.

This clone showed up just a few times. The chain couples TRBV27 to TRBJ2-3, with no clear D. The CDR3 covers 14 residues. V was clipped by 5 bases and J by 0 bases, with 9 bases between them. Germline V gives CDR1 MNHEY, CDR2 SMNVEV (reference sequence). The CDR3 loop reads CASSLGLSTDTQYF. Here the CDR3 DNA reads TGTGCCAGCAGTCTGGGCCTGAGCACAGATACGCAGTATTTT.

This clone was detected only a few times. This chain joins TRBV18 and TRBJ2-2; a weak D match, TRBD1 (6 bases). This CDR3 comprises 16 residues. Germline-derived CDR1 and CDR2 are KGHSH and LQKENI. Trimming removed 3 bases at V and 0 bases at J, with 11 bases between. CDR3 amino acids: CASSPRGQSNTGELFF. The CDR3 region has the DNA TGTGCCAGCTCACCCCGAGGACAGTCGAACACCGGGGAGCTGTTTTTT.

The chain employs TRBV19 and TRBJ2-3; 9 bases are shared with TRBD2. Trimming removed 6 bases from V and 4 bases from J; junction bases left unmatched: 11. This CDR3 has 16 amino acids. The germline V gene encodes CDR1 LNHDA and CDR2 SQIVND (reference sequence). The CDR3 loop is CASSIPGLARADTQYF. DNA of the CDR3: TGTGCCAGTAGCATACCGGGACTAGCAAGGGCAGATACGCAGTATTTT.

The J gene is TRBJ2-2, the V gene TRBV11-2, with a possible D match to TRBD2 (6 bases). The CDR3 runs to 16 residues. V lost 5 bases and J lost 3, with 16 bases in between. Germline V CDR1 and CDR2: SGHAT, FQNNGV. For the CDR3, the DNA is TGTGCCAGCAGCCTACTAGCCCGGCGAGACACCGGGGAGCTGTTTTTT. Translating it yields CASSLLARRDTGELFF.

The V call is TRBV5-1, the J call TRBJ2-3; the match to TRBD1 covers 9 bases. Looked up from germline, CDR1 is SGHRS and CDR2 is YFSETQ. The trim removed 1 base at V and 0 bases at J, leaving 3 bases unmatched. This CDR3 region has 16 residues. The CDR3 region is CASSLYGTGSTDTQYF. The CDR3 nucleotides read TGCGCCAGCAGCTTGTACGGGACAGGGAGCACAGATACGCAGTATTTT.

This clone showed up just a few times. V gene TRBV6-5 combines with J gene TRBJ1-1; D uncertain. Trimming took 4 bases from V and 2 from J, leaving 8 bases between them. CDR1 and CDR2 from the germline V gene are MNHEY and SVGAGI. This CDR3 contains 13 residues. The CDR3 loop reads CASSWQANTEAFF. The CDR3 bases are TGTGCCAGCAGTTGGCAGGCCAACACTGAAGCTTTCTTT.

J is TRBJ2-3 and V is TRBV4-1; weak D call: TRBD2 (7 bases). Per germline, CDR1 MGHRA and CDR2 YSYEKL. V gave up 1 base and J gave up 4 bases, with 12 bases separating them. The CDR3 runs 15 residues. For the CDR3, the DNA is TGCGCCAGCAGCCAAGGAGGGGGGGCCCCAGATACGCAGTATTTT. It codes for CASSQGGGAPDTQYF.

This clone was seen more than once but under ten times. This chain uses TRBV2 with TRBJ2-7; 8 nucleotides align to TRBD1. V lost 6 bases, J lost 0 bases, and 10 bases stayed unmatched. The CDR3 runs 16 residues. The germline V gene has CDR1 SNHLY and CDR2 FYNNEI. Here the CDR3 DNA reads TGTGCCAGCAGGGCAGTTCCCAGGGGGCACTCCTACGAGCAGTACTTC. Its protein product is CASRAVPRGHSYEQYF.

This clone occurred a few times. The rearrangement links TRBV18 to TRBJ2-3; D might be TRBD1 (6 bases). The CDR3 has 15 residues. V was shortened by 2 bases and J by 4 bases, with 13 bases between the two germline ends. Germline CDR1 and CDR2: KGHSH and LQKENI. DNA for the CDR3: TGTGCCAGCTCACCAGACCCGACAGGATCAGATACGCAGTATTTT. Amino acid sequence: CASSPDPTGSDTQYF.

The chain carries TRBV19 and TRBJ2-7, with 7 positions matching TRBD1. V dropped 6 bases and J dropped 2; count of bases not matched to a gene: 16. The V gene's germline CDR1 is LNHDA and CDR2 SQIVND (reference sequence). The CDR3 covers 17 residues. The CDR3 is CASRITDLGTDPYEQYF. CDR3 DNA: TGTGCCAGTAGGATAACGGATCTCGGGACAGATCCCTACGAGCAGTACTTC.

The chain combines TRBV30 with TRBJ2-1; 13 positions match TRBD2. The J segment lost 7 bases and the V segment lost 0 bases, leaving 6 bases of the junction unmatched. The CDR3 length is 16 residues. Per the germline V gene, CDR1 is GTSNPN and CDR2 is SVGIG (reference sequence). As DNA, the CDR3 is TGTGCCTGGAGTGTACTAGCGGGGGGGCCGGGAAATGAGCAGTTCTTC. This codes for CAWSVLAGGPGNEQFF. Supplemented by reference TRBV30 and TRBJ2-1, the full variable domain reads SQTIHQWPATLVQPVGSPLSLECTVEGTSNPNLYWYRQAAGRGLQLLFYSVGIGQISSEVPQNLSASRPQDRQFILSSKKLLLSDSGFYLCAWSVLAGGPGNEQFFGPGTRLTVL.

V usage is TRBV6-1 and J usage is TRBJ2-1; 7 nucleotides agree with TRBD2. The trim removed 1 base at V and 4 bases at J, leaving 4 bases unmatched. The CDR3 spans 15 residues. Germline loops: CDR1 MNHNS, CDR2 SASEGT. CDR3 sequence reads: CASSEVASGYNEQFF. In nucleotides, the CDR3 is TGTGCCAGCAGTGAAGTCGCTAGCGGATACAATGAGCAGTTCTTC.

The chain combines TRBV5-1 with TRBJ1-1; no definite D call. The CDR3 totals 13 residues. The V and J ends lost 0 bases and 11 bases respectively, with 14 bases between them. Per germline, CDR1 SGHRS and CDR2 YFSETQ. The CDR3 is CASSLVLLFVAFF. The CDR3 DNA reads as TGCGCCAGCAGCTTGGTTTTACTCTTTGTGGCTTTCTTT.

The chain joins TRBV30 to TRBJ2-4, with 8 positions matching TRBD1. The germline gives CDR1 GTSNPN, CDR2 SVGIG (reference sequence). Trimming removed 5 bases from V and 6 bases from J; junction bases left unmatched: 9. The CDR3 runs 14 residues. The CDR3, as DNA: TGTGCCTGGGGGGGGACAGGACATCGAAACATTCAGTACTTC. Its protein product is CAWGGTGHRNIQYF. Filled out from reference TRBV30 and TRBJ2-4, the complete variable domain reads SQTIHQWPATLVQPVGSPLSLECTVEGTSNPNLYWYRQAAGRGLQLLFYSVGIGQISSEVPQNLSASRPQDRQFILSSKKLLLSDSGFYLCAWGGTGHRNIQYFGAGTRLSVL.

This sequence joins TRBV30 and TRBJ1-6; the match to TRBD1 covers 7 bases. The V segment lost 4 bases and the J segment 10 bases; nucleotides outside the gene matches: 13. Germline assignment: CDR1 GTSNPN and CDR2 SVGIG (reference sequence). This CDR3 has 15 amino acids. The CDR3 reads CAWIARTGGRSPLHF. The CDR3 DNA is TGTGCCTGGATAGCGAGGACAGGTGGTCGGTCACCCCTCCACTTT.

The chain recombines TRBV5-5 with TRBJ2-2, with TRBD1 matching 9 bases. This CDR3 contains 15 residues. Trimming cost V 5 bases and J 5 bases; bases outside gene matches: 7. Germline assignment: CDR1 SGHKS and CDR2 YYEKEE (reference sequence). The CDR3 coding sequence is TGTGCCAGCAGGCCAGCGACAGGGGGAACCGGGGAGCTGTTTTTT. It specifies CASRPATGGTGELFF.

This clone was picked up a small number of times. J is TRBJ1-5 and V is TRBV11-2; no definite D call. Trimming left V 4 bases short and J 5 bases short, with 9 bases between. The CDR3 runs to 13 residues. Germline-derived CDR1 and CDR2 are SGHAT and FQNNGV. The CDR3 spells CASSSGRDQPQHF. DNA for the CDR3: TGTGCCAGCAGCTCGGGTCGAGATCAGCCCCAGCATTTT.

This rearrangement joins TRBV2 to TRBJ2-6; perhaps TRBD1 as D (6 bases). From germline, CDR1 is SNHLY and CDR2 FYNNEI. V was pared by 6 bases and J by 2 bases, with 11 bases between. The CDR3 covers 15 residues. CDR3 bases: TGTGCCAGCAGGTTGGGGGCGGCTGGGGCCAACGTCCTGACTTTC. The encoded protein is CASRLGAAGANVLTF.

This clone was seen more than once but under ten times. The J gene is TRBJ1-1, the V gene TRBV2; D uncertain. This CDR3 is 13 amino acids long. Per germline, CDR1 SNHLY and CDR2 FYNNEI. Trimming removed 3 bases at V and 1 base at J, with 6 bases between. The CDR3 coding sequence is TGTGCCAGCAGTGAGCGGAGGAACACTGAAGCTTTCTTT. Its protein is CASSERRNTEAFF. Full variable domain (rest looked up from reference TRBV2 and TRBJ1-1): EPEVTQTPSHQVTQMGQEVILRCVPISNHLYFYWYRQILGQKVEFLVSFYNNEISEKSEIFDDQFSVERPDGSNFTLKIRSTKLEDSAMYFCASSERRNTEAFFGQGTRLTVV.

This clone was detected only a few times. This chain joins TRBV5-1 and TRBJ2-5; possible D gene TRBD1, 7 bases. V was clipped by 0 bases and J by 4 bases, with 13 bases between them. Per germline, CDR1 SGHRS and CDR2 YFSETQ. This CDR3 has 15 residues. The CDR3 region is CASSLAGGGGETQYF. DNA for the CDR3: TGCGCCAGCAGCTTGGCCGGAGGGGGCGGAGAGACCCAGTACTTC.

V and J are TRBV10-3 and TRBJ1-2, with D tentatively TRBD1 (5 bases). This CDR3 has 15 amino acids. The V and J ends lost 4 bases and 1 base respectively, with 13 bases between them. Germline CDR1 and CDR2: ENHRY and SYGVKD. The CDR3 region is CAISGDSPINYGYTF. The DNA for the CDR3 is TGTGCCATCAGTGGCGACAGTCCCATTAACTATGGCTACACCTTC.

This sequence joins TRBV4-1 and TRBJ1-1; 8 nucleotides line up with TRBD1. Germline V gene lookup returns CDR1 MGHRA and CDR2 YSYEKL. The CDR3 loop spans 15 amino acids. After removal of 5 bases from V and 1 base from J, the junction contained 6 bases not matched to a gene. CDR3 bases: TGCGCCAGCAGCGTGCTCGGGACAGGGAACACTGAAGCTTTCTTT. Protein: CASSVLGTGNTEAFF.

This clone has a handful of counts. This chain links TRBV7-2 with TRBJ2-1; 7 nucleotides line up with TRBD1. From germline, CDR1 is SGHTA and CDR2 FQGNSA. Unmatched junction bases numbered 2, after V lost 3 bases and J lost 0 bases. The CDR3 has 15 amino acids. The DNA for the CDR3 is TGTGCCAGCAGCTTGGGGACAGTCTCCTACAATGAGCAGTTCTTC. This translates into CASSLGTVSYNEQFF.